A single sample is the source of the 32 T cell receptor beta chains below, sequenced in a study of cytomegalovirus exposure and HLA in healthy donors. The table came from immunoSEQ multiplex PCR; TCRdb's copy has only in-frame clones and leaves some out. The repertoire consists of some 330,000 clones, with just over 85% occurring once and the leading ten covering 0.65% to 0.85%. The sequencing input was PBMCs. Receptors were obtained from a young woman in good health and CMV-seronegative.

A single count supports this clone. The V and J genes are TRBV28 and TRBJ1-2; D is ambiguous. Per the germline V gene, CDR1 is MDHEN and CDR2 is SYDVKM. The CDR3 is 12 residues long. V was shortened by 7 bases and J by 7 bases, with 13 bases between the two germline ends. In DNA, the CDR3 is TGTGCCAGCACGGGGAGCACCTTTGGCTACACCTTC. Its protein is CASTGSTFGYTF.

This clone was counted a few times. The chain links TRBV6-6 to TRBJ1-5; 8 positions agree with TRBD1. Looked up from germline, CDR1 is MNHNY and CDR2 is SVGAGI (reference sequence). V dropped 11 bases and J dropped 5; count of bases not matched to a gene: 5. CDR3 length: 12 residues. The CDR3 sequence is CAVQGGDQPQHF. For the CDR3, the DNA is TGTGCCGTACAGGGGGGGGATCAGCCCCAGCATTTT.

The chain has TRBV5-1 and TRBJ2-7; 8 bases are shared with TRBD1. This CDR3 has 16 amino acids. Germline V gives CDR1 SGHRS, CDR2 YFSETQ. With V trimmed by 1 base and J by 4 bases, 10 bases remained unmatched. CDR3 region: CASSLSPGQELYEQYF. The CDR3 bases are TGCGCCAGCAGCTTGAGCCCGGGACAGGAACTATACGAGCAGTACTTC.

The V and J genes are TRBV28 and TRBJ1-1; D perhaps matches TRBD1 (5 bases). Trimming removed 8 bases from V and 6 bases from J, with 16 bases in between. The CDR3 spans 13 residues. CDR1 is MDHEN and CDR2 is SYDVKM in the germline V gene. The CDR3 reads CASFTGGPAEAFF. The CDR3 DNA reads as TGTGCCAGCTTCACCGGGGGTCCCGCTGAAGCTTTCTTT.

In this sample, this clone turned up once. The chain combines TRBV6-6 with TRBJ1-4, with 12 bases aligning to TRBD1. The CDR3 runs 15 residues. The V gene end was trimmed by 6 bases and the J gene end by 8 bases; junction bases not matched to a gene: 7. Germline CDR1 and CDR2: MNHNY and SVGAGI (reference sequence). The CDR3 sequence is CASSPGDRGREKLFF. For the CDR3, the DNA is TGTGCCAGCAGCCCGGGGGACAGGGGGCGAGAAAAACTGTTTTTT.

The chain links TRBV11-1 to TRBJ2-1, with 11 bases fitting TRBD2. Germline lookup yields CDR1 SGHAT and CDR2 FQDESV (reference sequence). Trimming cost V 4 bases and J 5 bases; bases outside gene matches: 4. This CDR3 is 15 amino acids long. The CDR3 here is CASSSTSGSNNEQFF. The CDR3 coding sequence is TGTGCCAGCAGCTCCACTAGCGGGAGTAACAATGAGCAGTTCTTC.

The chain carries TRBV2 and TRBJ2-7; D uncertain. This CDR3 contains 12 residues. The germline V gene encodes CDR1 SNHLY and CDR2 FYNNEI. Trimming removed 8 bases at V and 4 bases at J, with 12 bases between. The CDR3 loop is CASSLSGYEQYF. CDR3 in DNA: TGTGCCAGCTCCCTGTCCGGGTACGAGCAGTACTTC.

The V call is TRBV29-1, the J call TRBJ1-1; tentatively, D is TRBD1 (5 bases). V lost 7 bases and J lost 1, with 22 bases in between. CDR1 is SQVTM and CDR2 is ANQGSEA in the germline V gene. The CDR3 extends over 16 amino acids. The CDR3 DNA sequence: TGCAGCGCTGTTCGGGGGTCAGGTTATGGGAACACTGAAGCTTTCTTT. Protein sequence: CSAVRGSGYGNTEAFF.

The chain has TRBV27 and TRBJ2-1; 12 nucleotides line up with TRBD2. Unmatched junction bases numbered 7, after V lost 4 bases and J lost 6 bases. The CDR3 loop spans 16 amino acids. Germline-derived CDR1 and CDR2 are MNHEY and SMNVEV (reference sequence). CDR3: CASSSLTSGRTNEQFF. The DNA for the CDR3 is TGTGCCAGCAGTTCCCTAACTAGCGGGAGGACCAATGAGCAGTTCTTC.

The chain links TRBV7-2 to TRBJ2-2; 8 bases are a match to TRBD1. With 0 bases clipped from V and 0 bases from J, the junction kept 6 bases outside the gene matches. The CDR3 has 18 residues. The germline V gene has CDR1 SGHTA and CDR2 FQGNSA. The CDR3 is CASSLAAGGLANTGELFF. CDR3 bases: TGTGCCAGCAGCTTAGCGGCAGGGGGCCTCGCGAACACCGGGGAGCTGTTTTTT.

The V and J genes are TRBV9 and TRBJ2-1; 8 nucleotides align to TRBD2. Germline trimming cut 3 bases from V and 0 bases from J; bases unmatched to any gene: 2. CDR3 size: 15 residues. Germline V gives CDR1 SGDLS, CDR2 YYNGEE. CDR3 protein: CASSAAGGSYNEQFF. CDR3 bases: TGTGCCAGCAGCGCGGCGGGAGGCTCCTACAATGAGCAGTTCTTC. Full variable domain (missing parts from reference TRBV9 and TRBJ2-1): DSGVTQTPKHLITATGQRVTLRCSPRSGDLSVYWYQQSLDQGLQFLIQYYNGEERAKGNILERFSAQQFPDLHSELNLSSLELGDSALYFCASSAAGGSYNEQFFGPGTRLTVL.

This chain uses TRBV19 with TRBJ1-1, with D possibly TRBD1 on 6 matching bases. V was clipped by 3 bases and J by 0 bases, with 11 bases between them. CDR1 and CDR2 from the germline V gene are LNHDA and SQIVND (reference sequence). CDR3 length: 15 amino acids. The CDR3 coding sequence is TGTGCCAGTAGTATCGGGGGGCCGATGAACACTGAAGCTTTCTTT. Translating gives CASSIGGPMNTEAFF.

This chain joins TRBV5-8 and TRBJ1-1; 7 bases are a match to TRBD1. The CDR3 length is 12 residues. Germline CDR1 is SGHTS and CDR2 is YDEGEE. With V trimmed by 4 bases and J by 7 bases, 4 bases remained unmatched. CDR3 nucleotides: TGTGCCAGCAGCCGTGGGGACAGTGAAGCTTTCTTT. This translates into CASSRGDSEAFF. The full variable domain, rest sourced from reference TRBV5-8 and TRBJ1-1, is EAGVTQSPTHLIKTRGQQATLRCSPISGHTSVYWYQQALGLGLQFLLWYDEGEERNRGNFPPRFSGRQFPNYSSELNVNALELEDSALYLCASSRGDSEAFFGQGTRLTVV.

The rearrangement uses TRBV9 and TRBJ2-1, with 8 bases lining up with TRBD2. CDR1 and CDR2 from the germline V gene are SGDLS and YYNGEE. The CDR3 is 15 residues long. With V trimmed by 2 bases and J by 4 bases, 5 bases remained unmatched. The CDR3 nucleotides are TGTGCCAGCAGCGTTCAGCGGGAGTCGTACAATGAGCAGTTCTTC. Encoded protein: CASSVQRESYNEQFF.

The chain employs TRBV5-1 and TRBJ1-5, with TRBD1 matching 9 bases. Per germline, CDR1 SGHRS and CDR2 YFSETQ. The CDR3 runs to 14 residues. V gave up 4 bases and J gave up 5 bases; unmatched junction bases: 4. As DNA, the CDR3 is TGCGCCAGCAGCGCGGGACAGGGTGATCAGCCCCAGCATTTT. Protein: CASSAGQGDQPQHF.

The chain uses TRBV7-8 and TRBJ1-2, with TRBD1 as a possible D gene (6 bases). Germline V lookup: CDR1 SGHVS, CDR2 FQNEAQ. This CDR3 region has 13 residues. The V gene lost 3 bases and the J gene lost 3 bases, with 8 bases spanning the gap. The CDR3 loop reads CASSLKGDYGYTF. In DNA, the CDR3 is TGTGCCAGCAGCTTGAAGGGGGACTATGGCTACACCTTC.

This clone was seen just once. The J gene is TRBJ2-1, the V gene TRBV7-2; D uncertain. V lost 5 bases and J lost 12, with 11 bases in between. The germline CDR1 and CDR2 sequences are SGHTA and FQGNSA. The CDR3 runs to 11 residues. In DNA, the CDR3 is TGTGCCAGCAGCGGAGACTTTAGGCAGTTCTTC. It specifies CASSGDFRQFF.

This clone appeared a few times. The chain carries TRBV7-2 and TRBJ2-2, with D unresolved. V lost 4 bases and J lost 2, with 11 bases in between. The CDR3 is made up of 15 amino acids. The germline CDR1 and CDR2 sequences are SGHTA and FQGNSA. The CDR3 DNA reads TGTGCCAGCAGCTCGCTCTTAGCAAACACCGGGGAGCTGTTTTTT. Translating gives CASSSLLANTGELFF.

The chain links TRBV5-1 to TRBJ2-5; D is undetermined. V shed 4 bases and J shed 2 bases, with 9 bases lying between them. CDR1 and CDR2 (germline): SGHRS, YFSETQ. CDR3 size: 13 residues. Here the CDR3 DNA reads TGCGCCAGCAGCGTGGCGTCTCAAGAGACCCAGTACTTC. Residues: CASSVASQETQYF.

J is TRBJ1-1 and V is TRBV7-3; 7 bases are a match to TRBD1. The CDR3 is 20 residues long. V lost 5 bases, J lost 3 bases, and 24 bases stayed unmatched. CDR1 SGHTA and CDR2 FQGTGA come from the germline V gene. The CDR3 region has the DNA TGTGCCAGCAGCCTCATCCGGCCGGCAGGGGGAAAAGTGGGTCACACTGAAGCTTTCTTT. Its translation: CASSLIRPAGGKVGHTEAFF.

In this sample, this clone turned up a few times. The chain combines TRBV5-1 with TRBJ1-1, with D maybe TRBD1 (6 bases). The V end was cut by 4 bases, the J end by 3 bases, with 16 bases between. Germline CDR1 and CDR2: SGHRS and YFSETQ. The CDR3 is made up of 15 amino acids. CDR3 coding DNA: TGCGCCAGCAGCGAAGGACAGCCAGGTCACACTGAAGCTTTCTTT. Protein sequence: CASSEGQPGHTEAFF.

CDR3 bases: TGTGCCAGCAGCCCCGCCGGTGTAGATTTTCGAGCTAACTATGGCTACACCTTC. It specifies CASSPAGVDFRANYGYTF. This sequence joins TRBV7-9 and TRBJ1-2; D gene ambiguous. The V end was cut by 5 bases, the J end by 0 bases, with 22 bases between. The CDR3 is 18 amino acids. The germline V gene encodes CDR1 SEHNR and CDR2 FQNEAQ (reference sequence).

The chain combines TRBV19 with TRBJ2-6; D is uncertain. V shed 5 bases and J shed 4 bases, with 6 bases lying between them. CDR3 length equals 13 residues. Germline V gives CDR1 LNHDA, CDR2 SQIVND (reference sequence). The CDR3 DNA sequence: TGTGCCAGTAGTGCGCCGGGGGCCAACGTCCTGACTTTC. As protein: CASSAPGANVLTF.

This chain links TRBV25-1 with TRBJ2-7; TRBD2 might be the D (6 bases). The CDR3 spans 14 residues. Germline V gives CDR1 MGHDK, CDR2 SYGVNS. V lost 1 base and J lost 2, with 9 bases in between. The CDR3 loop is CASSESRGTYEQYF. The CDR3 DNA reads TGTGCCAGCAGTGAATCCCGGGGGACCTACGAGCAGTACTTC.

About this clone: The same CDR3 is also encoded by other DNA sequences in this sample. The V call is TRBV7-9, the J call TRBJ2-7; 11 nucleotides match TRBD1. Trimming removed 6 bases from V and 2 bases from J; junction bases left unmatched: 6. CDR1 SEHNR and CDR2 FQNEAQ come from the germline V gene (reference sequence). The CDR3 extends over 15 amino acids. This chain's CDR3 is CASSLGQGATYEQYF. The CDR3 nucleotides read TGTGCCAGCAGTCTCGGACAGGGGGCTACCTACGAGCAGTACTTC.

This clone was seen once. CDR3 loop: CASSELLAGVGNEQFF. DNA of the CDR3: TGTGCCAGCAGTGAACTACTAGCGGGAGTCGGCAATGAGCAGTTCTTC. The chain couples TRBV2 to TRBJ2-1, with 11 positions matching TRBD2. V gave up 2 bases and J gave up 6 bases; unmatched junction bases: 6. This CDR3 comprises 16 residues. Germline CDR1 reads SNHLY; CDR2 reads FYNNEI.

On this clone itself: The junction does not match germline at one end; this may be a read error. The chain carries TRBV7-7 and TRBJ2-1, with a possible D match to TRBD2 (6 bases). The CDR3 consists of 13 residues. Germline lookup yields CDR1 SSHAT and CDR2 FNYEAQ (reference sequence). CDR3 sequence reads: CASSPEGHNEQFF. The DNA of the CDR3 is TGTGCTAGCAGCCCGGAGGGCCACAATGAGCAGTTCTTC.

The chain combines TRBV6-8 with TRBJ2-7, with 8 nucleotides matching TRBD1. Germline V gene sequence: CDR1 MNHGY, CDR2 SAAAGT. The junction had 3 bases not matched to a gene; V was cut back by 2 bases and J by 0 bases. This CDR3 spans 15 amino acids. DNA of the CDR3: TGTGCCAGCAGTTACAGGGACAGGCGCTCCTACGAGCAGTACTTC. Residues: CASSYRDRRSYEQYF.

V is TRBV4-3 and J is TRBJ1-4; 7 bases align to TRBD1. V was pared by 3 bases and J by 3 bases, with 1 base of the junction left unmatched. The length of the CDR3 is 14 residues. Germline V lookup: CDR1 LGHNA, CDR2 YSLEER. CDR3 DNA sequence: TGCGCCAGCAGCCAGACAGGGTCTAATGAAAAACTGTTTTTT. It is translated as CASSQTGSNEKLFF.

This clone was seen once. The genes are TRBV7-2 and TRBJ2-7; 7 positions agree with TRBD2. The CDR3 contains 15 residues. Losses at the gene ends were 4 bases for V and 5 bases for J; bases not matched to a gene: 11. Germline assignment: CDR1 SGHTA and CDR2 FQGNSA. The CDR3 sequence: CASSYGGVPAHEQYF. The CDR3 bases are TGTGCCAGCAGCTATGGGGGGGTCCCGGCCCACGAGCAGTACTTC.

For the CDR3, the DNA is TGTGCCAGTAGTGGGACACGGGGCACTGAAGCTTTCTTT. This translates into CASSGTRGTEAFF. The chain recombines TRBV19 with TRBJ1-1; TRBD1 is a possible D gene (6 bases). CDR3 length: 13 amino acids. Germline values: CDR1 LNHDA, CDR2 SQIVND (reference sequence). V shed 5 bases and J shed 4 bases, with 11 bases lying between them.

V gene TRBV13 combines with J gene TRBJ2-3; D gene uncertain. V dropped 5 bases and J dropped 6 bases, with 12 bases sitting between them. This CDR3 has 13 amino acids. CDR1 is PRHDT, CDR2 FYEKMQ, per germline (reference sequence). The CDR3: CASSTTPSDTQYF. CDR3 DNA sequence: TGTGCCAGCAGCACTACTCCGAGTGATACGCAGTATTTT.